This TCR beta chain was sequenced in a study of tissue T cells after allogeneic stem cell transplantation. The length of the CDR3 is 15 residues. V was shortened by 1 base and J by 3 bases, with 9 bases between the two germline ends. Germline V gene sequence: CDR1 SNHLY, CDR2 FYNGKV (reference sequence). Indicated time point: mouse harvest day 14 after allogeneic transplant. Tail vein injection delivered 10^7 T-cell-depleted bone marrow cells and 10^6 splenic CD5+ T cells. Tissues came from B6→BALB/c major-mismatch GVHD mice at day 7 or 14. Assay used: immunoSEQ multiplex PCR; TCRdb lists only in-frame clones, some missing. The table shows around 6,800 clones, with roughly 32% occurring only once. This clone was counted only a few times. Genes and germline come from the mouse. Sequencing ends 1 residue short of the CDR3 end; the germline J gene provides the rest.

This sequence originates from a female BALB/c mouse given C57BL/6 T cells with graft-versus-host disease after an allogeneic hematopoietic cell transplant. The specimen was skin. J is TRBJ1-4 and V is TRBV3; no clear D. This CDR3 reads CASSLGEDPNERLFF. Incomplete CDR3 DNA: TGTGCCAGCAGCTTAGGGGAAGACCCCAACGAAAGATTATTT.